The present T cell receptor beta chain was sequenced within a study of OX40 agonist ivuxolimab in advanced cancers. Regarding the study as a whole: Determination of antigen specificity was not performed for the expanded peripheral T cells. In general, CD8+ T cells held more expanded clones than CD4+ did, on average.

Comments on this clone: Its antigen is unidentified.

The CDR3 runs to 14 residues. The germline V gene has CDR1 SNHLY and CDR2 FYNNEI. Trimming pared 4 bases from V and 3 bases from J, leaving 13 bases between. Only in-frame clones appear in the TCRdb table, and some are missing; sequencing was by immunoSEQ multiplex PCR. Of about 89,000 clones listed, approximately 90% were seen once; the top ten hold less than 0.75%. The material was CD4+ or CD8+ T cells sorted from blood, obtained in a trial of the OX40 agonist ivuxolimab. The sequence derives from an adult with an advanced solid tumor such as melanoma, head and neck, liver or kidney cancer. The chain employs TRBV2 and TRBJ2-7; D is unclear. This CDR3 reads CASSADQASYEQYF. CDR3 DNA: TGTGCCAGCAGTGCAGACCAGGCTAGCTACGAGCAGTACTTC.